A selection of T cell receptor beta chains follows, all from one sample in a study of cytomegalovirus exposure and HLA in healthy donors. Clones were sequenced by immunoSEQ multiplex PCR, and TCRdb holds only the in-frame ones, with some missing. The sample includes 100,000 or so clones, roughly 70% seen only once; the top ten take 4.5% to 5%. Source material: PBMCs. These receptors were obtained from a woman aged 18 to 35 in good health and CMV-seropositive. Each CDR3 is given with its conserved first and last residue. Each record gives: V gene, J gene, CDR3 protein.

>TRBV14|TRBJ2-5
CASSPWTGRETQYF
>TRBV6-5|TRBJ2-7
CASSRDRGHEQYF
>TRBV18|TRBJ2-7
CASSPGDSQSYEQYF
>TRBV18|TRBJ1-2
CASSPTGEDGYTF
>TRBV7-2|TRBJ2-2
CASSSREFTGELFF
>TRBV6-5|TRBJ2-1
CASTTSGSYNEQFF
>TRBV7-9|TRBJ2-1
CASSHRTELHDEQFF
>TRBV7-8|TRBJ2-7
CASSLPGGPNEQYF
>TRBV15|TRBJ1-4
CATSRGAGNEKLFF
>TRBV7-2|TRBJ1-5
CASGGQNQPQHF
>TRBV28|TRBJ2-4
CASSWGVSIQYF
>TRBV7-2|TRBJ2-1
CASSLAGTTHREQFF
>TRBV9|TRBJ1-2
CASSLEGLQGNYGYTF
>TRBV28|TRBJ1-5
CASSLYQGQPQHF
>TRBV6-1|TRBJ1-5
CASSRDRGQPQHF
>TRBV7-9|TRBJ1-1
CASSPQGNTEAFF
>TRBV28|TRBJ2-3
CASSAGGTDTQYF
>TRBV11-3|TRBJ2-1
CASSSGSSYNEQFF
>TRBV18|TRBJ2-7
CASSPRLAGAYEQYF
>TRBV7-8|TRBJ1-2
CASSLVGAGGYTF
>TRBV10-3|TRBJ1-3
CAIRATGSGNTIYF
>TRBV28|TRBJ1-4
CASSPGDQQGRLFF
>TRBV30|TRBJ2-2
CARSGGFAGELFF
>TRBV7-2|TRBJ1-4
CASSPPLEANEKLFF
>TRBV5-1|TRBJ2-3
CASAPGQGPDTQYF
>TRBV28|TRBJ2-2
CASSPPEGSGELFF
>TRBV19|TRBJ2-1
CASRQGPSLNEQFF
>TRBV10-3|TRBJ1-4
CATGARDTTNEKLFF
>TRBV5-1|TRBJ1-1
CASSFDRVTEAFF
>TRBV4-3|TRBJ2-1
CASSQETPRSAYNEQFF
>TRBV6-1|TRBJ1-1
CASSPGTGGTEAFF
>TRBV19|TRBJ1-5
CASCLTGGANSNQPQHF
>TRBV27|TRBJ2-7
CASSHGQGGEQYF
>TRBV5-6|TRBJ2-5
CASKKTHKKTQYF
>TRBV15|TRBJ2-3
CATSRDLGVTDTQYF
>TRBV19|TRBJ2-2
CASSPRQGYGELFF
>TRBV9|TRBJ1-1
CASSVVMGGNTEAFF
>TRBV9|TRBJ1-1
CASSVVTGAPGTEAFF
>TRBV6-5|TRBJ1-1
CASSYSALANTEAFF
>TRBV6-1|TRBJ1-5
CASTDRDSNQPQHF
>TRBV28|TRBJ1-5
CASSLQGAYQPQHF
>TRBV19|TRBJ1-5
CASKPGDRGFNQPQHF
>TRBV7-2|TRBJ2-5
CASSWAALQETQYF
>TRBV7-9|TRBJ2-1
CASSSQRTSNEQFF